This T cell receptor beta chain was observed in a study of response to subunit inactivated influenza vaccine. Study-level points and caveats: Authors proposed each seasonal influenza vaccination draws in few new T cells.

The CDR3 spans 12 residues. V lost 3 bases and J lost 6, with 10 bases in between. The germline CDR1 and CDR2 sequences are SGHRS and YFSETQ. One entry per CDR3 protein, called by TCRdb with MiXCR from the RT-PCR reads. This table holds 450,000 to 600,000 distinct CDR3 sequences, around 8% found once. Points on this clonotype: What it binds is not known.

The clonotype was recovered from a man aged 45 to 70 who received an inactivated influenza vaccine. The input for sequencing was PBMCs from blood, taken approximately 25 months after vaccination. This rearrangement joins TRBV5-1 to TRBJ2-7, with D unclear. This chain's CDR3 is CASSSEWGEQYF. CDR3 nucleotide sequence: TGCGCCAGCAGCTCCGAATGGGGCGAGCAGTACTTC.